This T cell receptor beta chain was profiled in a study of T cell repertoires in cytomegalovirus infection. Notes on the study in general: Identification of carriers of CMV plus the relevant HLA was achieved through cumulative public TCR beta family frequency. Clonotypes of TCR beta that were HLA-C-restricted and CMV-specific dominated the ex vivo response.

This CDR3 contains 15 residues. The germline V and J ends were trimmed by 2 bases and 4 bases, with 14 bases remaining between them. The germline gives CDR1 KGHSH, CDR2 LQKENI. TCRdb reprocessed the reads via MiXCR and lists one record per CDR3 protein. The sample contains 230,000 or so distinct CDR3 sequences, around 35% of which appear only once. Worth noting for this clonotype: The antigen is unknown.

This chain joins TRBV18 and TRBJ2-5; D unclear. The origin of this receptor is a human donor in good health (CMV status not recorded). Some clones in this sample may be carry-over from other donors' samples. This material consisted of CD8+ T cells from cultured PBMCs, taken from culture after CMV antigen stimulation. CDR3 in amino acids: CASSPGGRTRETQYF. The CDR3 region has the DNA TGTGCCAGCTCACCAGGCGGCAGGACCCGAGAGACCCAGTACTTC.